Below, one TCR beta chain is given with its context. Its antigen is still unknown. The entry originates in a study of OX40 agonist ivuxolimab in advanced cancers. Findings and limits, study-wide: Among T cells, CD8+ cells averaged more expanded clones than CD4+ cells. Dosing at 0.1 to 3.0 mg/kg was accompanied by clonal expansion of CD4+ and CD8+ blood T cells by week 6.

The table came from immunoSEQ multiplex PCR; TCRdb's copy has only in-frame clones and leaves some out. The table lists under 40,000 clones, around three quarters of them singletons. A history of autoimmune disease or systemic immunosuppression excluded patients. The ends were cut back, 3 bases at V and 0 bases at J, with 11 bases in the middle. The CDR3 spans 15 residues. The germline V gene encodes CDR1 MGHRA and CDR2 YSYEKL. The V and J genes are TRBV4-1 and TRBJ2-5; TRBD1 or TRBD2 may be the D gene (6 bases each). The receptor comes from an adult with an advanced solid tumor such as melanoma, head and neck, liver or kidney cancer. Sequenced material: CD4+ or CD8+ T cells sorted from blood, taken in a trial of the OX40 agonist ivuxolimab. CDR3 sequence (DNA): TGCGCCAGCAGCCAGGAGGGGGTGAACCAAGAGACCCAGTACTTC. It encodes CASSQEGVNQETQYF.